This T cell receptor (beta chain) was observed in a study of OX40 agonist ivuxolimab in advanced cancers. For the study at large: Patients were infused with ivuxolimab every 2 weeks at 0.01 to 10 mg/kg. The eligibility criteria allowed prior anti-PD-1, anti-PD-L1 or anti-CTLA-4 therapy, and 30% to 40% had some.

About this clone itself: Its target is not known.

Profiling relied on immunoSEQ multiplex PCR, and the TCRdb table lists in-frame clones only, not all of them. The sample carries under 70,000 clones, around 84% recorded once. General study points: In CD8+ T cells, expanded clones were on average more numerous than in CD4+.

Between the trimmed V and J ends, which lost 0 bases and 0 bases, there was a span of 12 bases. The V gene's germline CDR1 is SEHNR and CDR2 FQNEAQ (reference sequence). CDR3 size: 17 residues. V usage is TRBV7-9 and J usage is TRBJ2-1; TRBD1 or TRBD2 may be the D gene (5 bases each). This TCR was sampled from an adult with an advanced solid tumor such as melanoma, head and neck, liver or kidney cancer. The material was CD4+ or CD8+ T cells sorted from blood, obtained in a trial of the OX40 agonist ivuxolimab. CDR3 protein: CASSLARGDYSYNEQFF. The CDR3 DNA follows: TGTGCCAGCAGCTTAGCGAGGGGTGATTACTCCTACAATGAGCAGTTCTTC.